The sequence of this T cell receptor beta chain was determined in a study of T-cell memory formation after mild COVID-19. A note on this clonotype: Its matching antigen is unknown.

Study results and caveats: The study found contracting CD4+ clones mainly in CM and EM and contracting CD8+ clones in EMRA. A balance of CD4 and CD8 characterized clones contracting day 15 to 85, whereas later expanders leaned CD4+.

Germline CDR1 MNHEY, CDR2 SVGAGI. Trimming took off 2 bases at V and 4 bases at J, with 11 bases between the two ends. The CDR3 length is 14 residues. Constant-segment primers served in 5'RACE that generated TCR alpha and TCR beta cDNA libraries bearing sample barcodes and UMIs. Each CDR3 protein is one row after TCRdb ran MiXCR on the 5' RACE reads. The data contain hundreds of thousands of distinct CDR3 sequences, around 13% of them seen just once; the ten biggest clones take up over 20%. The receptor was isolated from a man between 18 and 29 years old who had mild COVID-19 (a few samples of this study predate the infection). Cell type and time point are not known. The specimen was PBMCs or a T cell subset sorted from them (not recorded which). This rearrangement joins TRBV6-5 to TRBJ1-1; D gene unclear. Here the CDR3 reads CASSYRERSTEAFF. CDR3 DNA sequence: TGTGCCAGCAGTTACCGGGAAAGGAGCACTGAAGCTTTCTTT.